This T cell receptor (beta chain) was sequenced for a study of T-cell reconstitution after alpha-beta-depleted transplantation in children. This CDR3 is built from 14 residues. J lost 6 bases, V lost 5 bases, and 7 bases had no gene match. Germline assignment: CDR1 KGHSH and CDR2 LQKENI. Unique molecular identifiers featured in how the TCRbeta library was prepared. TCRdb re-analysed the PCR reads in MiXCR, keeping a single row per CDR3 protein. The sample contains 500,000 or so distinct CDR3 sequences, around 10% of which appear only once. In its sample, this clonotype was seen many times. Its matching antigen is unknown. Study-level points and caveats: The origin of alpha-beta T cells about two months after transplant was reportedly several hundred expanded graft clones. Some patients' high day-60 TCRbeta diversity was traced to surviving recipient T cells and thymic progenitors. When one year had passed after transplant, most T-cell counts and diversity came from newly produced T cells.

Sequences were derived from PBMCs, mostly from graft donor cells, sampled 180 days after TCRalphabeta/CD19-depleted stem cell transplant. This TCR came from a female patient aged 2 to 10 who had a stem cell transplant for aplastic anemia, so the T cells may come from the graft donor. The rearrangement links TRBV18 to TRBJ1-1, with 9 bases that match TRBD1. The CDR3 loop is CASSSLDRGSEAFF. The CDR3 DNA is TGTGCCAGCTCATCCTTGGACAGGGGCTCTGAAGCTTTCTTT.